The 13 T cell receptor beta chains below come from one sample, sequenced in a study of T cell responses to AZD1222 COVID-19 vaccine. Assay: immunoSEQ multiplex PCR; the TCRdb copy retains only in-frame clones and omits some. Here the sample spans roughly 110,000 clones, roughly nine tenths being singletons. The specimen was peripheral blood, collected on day 0 of AZD1222 vaccination. These receptors originate from an adult in good health.

J is TRBJ1-5 and V is TRBV28; D may be TRBD1 (5 bases). Trimming pared 6 bases from V and 6 bases from J, leaving 12 bases between. Germline lookup yields CDR1 MDHEN and CDR2 SYDVKM. The CDR3 extends over 13 amino acids. The CDR3: CASSGEGPQPQHF. For the CDR3, the DNA is TGTGCCAGCAGCGGCGAGGGGCCTCAGCCCCAGCATTTT.

The J gene is TRBJ2-1, the V gene TRBV24-1; no firm D call. The germline V gene has CDR1 KGHDR and CDR2 SFDVKD. This CDR3 spans 15 amino acids. Trimming stripped 5 bases from V and 0 bases from J, with 10 bases between. This CDR3 is CATSVAHLSYNEQFF. The CDR3 region has the DNA TGTGCCACCAGTGTCGCCCACCTCTCCTACAATGAGCAGTTCTTC.

This chain links TRBV7-2 with TRBJ2-2; a weak D match, TRBD1 (6 bases). V lost 1 base and J 5 bases, leaving 14 bases between the germline ends. CDR3 size: 16 residues. Per germline, CDR1 SGHTA and CDR2 FQGNSA. CDR3 DNA sequence: TGTGCCAGCAGCTTAGAGGCAGGGGTGGGGACCGGGGAGCTGTTTTTT. As protein: CASSLEAGVGTGELFF.

The chain employs TRBV5-4 and TRBJ2-7, with 10 bases aligning to TRBD2. This CDR3 spans 14 amino acids. Per the germline V gene, CDR1 is SGHNT and CDR2 is YYREEE (reference sequence). With V trimmed by 4 bases and J by 5 bases, 6 bases remained unmatched. CDR3 sequence reads: CASSLSGRSHEQYF. For the CDR3, the DNA is TGTGCCAGCAGCCTTAGCGGGAGGTCCCACGAGCAGTACTTC.

The V and J genes are TRBV4-3 and TRBJ2-2; D unclear. The CDR3 runs 14 residues. Trimming stripped 4 bases from V and 2 bases from J, with 8 bases between. Germline lookup yields CDR1 LGHNA and CDR2 YSLEER. The CDR3, as DNA: TGCGCCAGCAGCCCAAACCAAAACACCGGGGAGCTGTTTTTT. As protein: CASSPNQNTGELFF.

The chain employs TRBV24-1 and TRBJ2-3, with TRBD2 matching over 7 bases. There are 14 residues in the CDR3. The ends lost 5 bases at V and 2 bases at J; junction bases unmatched: 3. Looked up from germline, CDR1 is KGHDR and CDR2 is SFDVKD. The CDR3 sequence: CATSVGGNTDTQYF. CDR3 sequence (DNA): TGTGCCACCAGTGTCGGGGGGAACACAGATACGCAGTATTTT.

This clone occurred once. This sequence joins TRBV28 and TRBJ1-2, with D maybe TRBD1 (5 bases). The CDR3 length is 15 residues. Trimming cost V 6 bases and J 8 bases, with 22 bases left between them. Germline V gene sequence: CDR1 MDHEN, CDR2 SYDVKM. CDR3 protein: CASRGAGTIGWGYTF. The CDR3 region has the DNA TGTGCCAGCAGGGGCGCTGGGACCATTGGGTGGGGCTACACCTTC.

The chain employs TRBV18 and TRBJ2-7; a possible D gene is TRBD2 (6 bases). Germline V lookup: CDR1 KGHSH, CDR2 LQKENI. The CDR3 length is 13 residues. The V end lost 5 bases, the J end lost 3 bases, and 11 bases lay between the germline ends. The CDR3 region is CASSLGLFYEQYF. The CDR3 DNA is TGTGCCAGCTCATTGGGACTTTTCTACGAGCAGTACTTC.

The V gene is TRBV5-6, the J gene TRBJ2-7; the match to TRBD2 covers 7 bases. The CDR3 length is 14 residues. Germline CDR1 and CDR2: SGHDT and YYEEEE. J lost 7 bases, V lost 3 bases, and 10 bases had no gene match. CDR3 nucleotides: TGTGCCAGCAGCTCCTTAGGACTAGATGAAGAGCAGTACTTC. The encoded protein is CASSSLGLDEEQYF.

The CDR3 is CASTQSWGGSGNTIYF. The CDR3 DNA reads TGTGCCAGCACTCAATCGTGGGGGGGCTCTGGAAACACCATATATTTT. The chain recombines TRBV28 with TRBJ1-3, with D possibly matching TRBD1 (5 bases). Trimming removed 7 bases from V and 0 bases from J, with 16 bases in between. Germline V CDR1 and CDR2: MDHEN, SYDVKM. The CDR3 totals 16 residues. Looking up the rest from reference TRBV28 and TRBJ1-3 gives the full variable domain: DVKVTQSSRYLVKRTGEKVFLECVQDMDHENMFWYRQDPGLGLRLIYFSYDVKMKEKGDIPEGYSVSREKKERFSLILESASTNQTSMYLCASTQSWGGSGNTIYFGEGSWLTVV.

CDR3 region: CATTKGLNTGELFF. The CDR3 nucleotides are TGTGCCACCACCAAGGGATTGAACACCGGGGAGCTGTTTTTT. This chain links TRBV15 with TRBJ2-2; D not certain. The length of the CDR3 is 14 residues. Germline V gene data show CDR1 as LNHNV and CDR2 as YYDKDF (reference sequence). V was cut by 7 bases and J by 1 base, with 10 bases left in between.

The chain uses TRBV15 and TRBJ1-4; no reliable D call. This CDR3 comprises 14 residues. V lost 3 bases, J lost 8 bases, and 13 bases lay in between. Germline V gene sequence: CDR1 LNHNV, CDR2 YYDKDF (reference sequence). CDR3 DNA sequence: TGTGCCACCAGCAGTAAGGGCCAGGCGGAAAAACTGTTTTTT. This translates into CATSSKGQAEKLFF.

This chain connects TRBV4-2 to TRBJ2-1, with D perhaps TRBD1 (6 bases). V was shortened by 0 bases and J by 8 bases, with 20 bases between the two germline ends. This CDR3 has 17 residues. From germline, CDR1 is LGHNA and CDR2 YNFKEQ. The CDR3 coding sequence is TGTGCCAGCAGCCAAGATTGGGGACACTTCTCAAGTGATGAGCAGTTCTTC. The encoded protein is CASSQDWGHFSSDEQFF.